Presented here are 26 T cell receptor beta chains from one specimen sequenced in a study of radiotherapy plus CTLA-4 blockade in lung cancer. TCRdb's copy holds only in-frame clones and misses some; the assay was immunoSEQ multiplex PCR. The data hold about 87,000 clones, with around nine tenths observed a single time. Sequenced here: peripheral blood, sampled from a patient treated with radiotherapy plus ipilimumab. Source of these receptors: a human donor with non-small cell lung cancer that progressed on radiotherapy plus ipilimumab.

This chain joins TRBV19 and TRBJ2-1, with D perhaps given as TRBD1 or TRBD2 (5 bases each). Germline V gene lookup returns CDR1 LNHDA and CDR2 SQIVND (reference sequence). Trimming pared 5 bases from V and 6 bases from J, leaving 14 bases between. This CDR3 comprises 14 residues. CDR3 coding DNA: TGTGCCAGTAGTTCATACGGTGGGGGCAATGAGCAGTTCTTC. It is translated as CASSSYGGGNEQFF.

The chain uses TRBV30 and TRBJ1-1, with unresolved D. This CDR3 is 12 amino acids long. Trimming pared 4 bases from V and 9 bases from J, leaving 15 bases between. Germline CDR1 GTSNPN, CDR2 SVGIG (reference sequence). The CDR3 is CAWIRESGKAFF. The DNA of the CDR3 is TGTGCCTGGATACGGGAGAGCGGGAAAGCTTTCTTT. The whole variable domain, remainder taken from reference TRBV30 and TRBJ1-1, is SQTIHQWPATLVQPVGSPLSLECTVEGTSNPNLYWYRQAAGRGLQLLFYSVGIGQISSEVPQNLSASRPQDRQFILSSKKLLLSDSGFYLCAWIRESGKAFFGQGTRLTVV.

The chain combines TRBV5-1 with TRBJ1-1; no definite D call. Germline CDR1 and CDR2: SGHRS and YFSETQ. V was cut by 5 bases and J by 0 bases, with 5 bases left in between. CDR3 size: 12 residues. CDR3 protein: CASRTLNTEAFF. CDR3 bases: TGCGCCAGCAGGACCCTGAACACTGAAGCTTTCTTT.

The chain recombines TRBV5-4 with TRBJ1-2; 8 nucleotides align to TRBD1. CDR3 length: 14 amino acids. V gave up 4 bases and J gave up 1 base; unmatched junction bases: 3. Germline CDR1 and CDR2: SGHNT and YYREEE (reference sequence). The CDR3 loop is CASSQGQDNYGYTF. Here the CDR3 DNA reads TGTGCCAGCAGCCAGGGACAGGATAACTATGGCTACACCTTC. Based on the CDR3 plus reference TRBV5-4 and TRBJ1-2, the full variable domain is ETGVTQSPTHLIKTRGQQVTLRCSSQSGHNTVSWYQQALGQGPQFIFQYYREEENGRGNFPPRFSGLQFPNYSSELNVNALELDDSALYLCASSQGQDNYGYTFGSGTRLTVV.

V gene TRBV7-8 combines with J gene TRBJ2-1; no clear D gene. Trimming took 5 bases from V and 4 from J, leaving 18 bases between them. The CDR3 contains 16 residues. Germline CDR1 is SGHVS and CDR2 is FQNEAQ. The CDR3 nucleotides read TGTGCCAGCAGCCTCCAGCTTCTCCCAGCGTACAATGAGCAGTTCTTC. Translation: CASSLQLLPAYNEQFF. The full variable domain, rest sourced from reference TRBV7-8 and TRBJ2-1, is GAGVSQSPRYKVAKRGQDVALRCDPISGHVSLFWYQQALGQGPEFLTYFQNEAQLDKSGLPSDRFFAERPEGSVSTLKIQRTQQEDSAVYLCASSLQLLPAYNEQFFGPGTRLTVL.

The count of this clone is one. The chain recombines TRBV7-2 with TRBJ1-2; D remains unclear. Germline values: CDR1 SGHTA, CDR2 FQGNSA. Trimming cost V 5 bases and J 13 bases, with 17 bases left between them. This CDR3 spans 12 amino acids. The CDR3 DNA reads TGTGCCAGCAGCACCCGTCCCGAGACCGTCACCTTC. It specifies CASSTRPETVTF.

The chain employs TRBV5-1 and TRBJ2-1, with 14 bases aligning to TRBD2. There are 15 residues in the CDR3. CDR1 and CDR2 from the germline V gene are SGHRS and YFSETQ. Germline trimming cut 4 bases from V and 8 bases from J; bases unmatched to any gene: 5. The CDR3 sequence: CASSDGTSGGYEQFF. The CDR3 region has the DNA TGCGCCAGCAGCGACGGGACTAGCGGGGGCTATGAGCAGTTCTTC.

The chain carries TRBV6-1 and TRBJ2-5, with 11 bases that match TRBD2. CDR1 and CDR2 (germline): MNHNS, SASEGT. V lost 5 bases, J lost 5 bases, and 7 bases stayed unmatched. The CDR3 has 15 residues. For the CDR3, the DNA is TGTGCCAGCAGTCTTATAGCGGGGGGGCGGGAGACCCAGTACTTC. It codes for CASSLIAGGRETQYF.

The rearrangement uses TRBV5-4 and TRBJ2-7; TRBD1 aligns across 9 bases. Trimming took 2 bases from V and 1 from J; bases not matched to a gene: 4. Looked up from germline, CDR1 is SGHNT and CDR2 is YYREEE (reference sequence). The length of the CDR3 is 15 residues. CDR3: CASSLAGTGSYEQYF. The CDR3 bases are TGTGCCAGCAGCTTAGCCGGGACAGGGTCCTACGAGCAGTACTTC.

The genes are TRBV30 and TRBJ1-1; D perhaps matches TRBD1 (6 bases). Germline lookup yields CDR1 GTSNPN and CDR2 SVGIG (reference sequence). The V end lost 3 bases, the J end lost 2 bases, and 13 bases lay between the germline ends. This CDR3 is built from 14 residues. The CDR3 coding sequence is TGTGCCTGGAGGAGGGGGGTTAGCAACACTGAAGCTTTCTTT. Its translation: CAWRRGVSNTEAFF.

The chain combines TRBV11-1 with TRBJ1-1; tentatively, D is TRBD1 (6 bases). Trimming shortened V by 2 bases and J by 1 base, and 8 bases separated the two germline ends. Germline V gene data show CDR1 as SGHAT and CDR2 as FQDESV (reference sequence). The CDR3 spans 14 residues. CDR3: CASSLNRANTEAFF. In DNA, the CDR3 is TGTGCCAGCAGCTTAAACAGGGCGAACACTGAAGCTTTCTTT.

The CDR3 spells CASSQDIGGSSYNSPLHF. The CDR3 nucleotides read TGTGCCAGCAGCCAAGATATAGGCGGTAGCTCCTATAATTCACCCCTCCACTTT. J is TRBJ1-6 and V is TRBV4-2; no reliable D call. CDR3 size: 18 residues. Trimming removed 0 bases at V and 0 bases at J, with 12 bases between. CDR1 is LGHNA, CDR2 YNFKEQ, per germline.

The chain links TRBV18 to TRBJ2-5; D is possibly TRBD1 (6 bases). This CDR3 spans 16 amino acids. Germline CDR1 is KGHSH and CDR2 is LQKENI. Trimming cost V 0 bases and J 2 bases, with 13 bases left between them. CDR3 sequence: CASSPPNTGRQETQYF. As DNA, the CDR3 is TGTGCCAGCTCACCACCGAATACAGGGCGTCAAGAGACCCAGTACTTC.

J is TRBJ2-1 and V is TRBV29-1; 9 bases fit TRBD1. V gave up 7 bases and J gave up 8 bases; unmatched junction bases: 6. Germline CDR1 reads SQVTM; CDR2 reads ANQGSEA. This CDR3 has 12 amino acids. The chain's CDR3 is CSGDRGSHEQFF. CDR3 nucleotide sequence: TGCAGCGGTGACAGGGGGTCGCATGAGCAGTTCTTC.

The chain has TRBV19 and TRBJ1-1, with unresolved D. Germline values: CDR1 LNHDA, CDR2 SQIVND (reference sequence). This CDR3 region has 14 residues. V lost 4 bases and J 0 bases, leaving 9 bases between the germline ends. CDR3 bases: TGTGCCAGTAGTACCCCACGGATGAACACTGAAGCTTTCTTT. Translation gives CASSTPRMNTEAFF.

The rearrangement links TRBV28 to TRBJ1-5, with TRBD1 identical over 7 bases. CDR3 size: 19 residues. Unmatched junction bases numbered 17, after V lost 6 bases and J lost 0 bases. CDR1 and CDR2 (germline): MDHEN, SYDVKM. This chain's CDR3 is CASRHGQVNPAYSNQPQHF. In DNA, the CDR3 is TGTGCCAGCAGGCACGGACAGGTCAATCCCGCCTATAGCAATCAGCCCCAGCATTTT.

About this clone itself: One base separates it from a far larger clone, so it is likely a read error. The chain recombines TRBV30 with TRBJ1-1; D remains ambiguous. The CDR3 totals 13 residues. Germline values: CDR1 GTSNPN, CDR2 SVGIG (reference sequence). In DNA form, the CDR3 reads TGTGTCTGGAGTGTAGGGCTAAACACTGAAGCTTTCTTT. Translation: CVWSVGLNTEAFF.

V usage is TRBV27 and J usage is TRBJ1-2; the D gene is possibly TRBD1 (6 bases). V was pared by 5 bases and J by 4 bases, with 11 bases between. This CDR3 contains 13 residues. Germline CDR1 reads MNHEY; CDR2 reads SMNVEV (reference sequence). The CDR3 region has the DNA TGTGCCAGCAGTCAACAGGGCCCCTATGGCTACACCTTC. Translating gives CASSQQGPYGYTF.

This chain links TRBV7-9 with TRBJ1-5; perhaps TRBD1 as D (6 bases). The CDR3 has 13 residues. V was cut by 5 bases and J by 7 bases, with 12 bases left in between. CDR1 and CDR2 (germline): SEHNR, FQNEAQ (reference sequence). The CDR3 DNA sequence: TGTGCCAGCAGCATTACAGGGTACCAGCCCCAGCATTTT. The encoded protein is CASSITGYQPQHF.

The chain links TRBV5-5 to TRBJ2-2; D not resolved. The CDR3 runs to 15 residues. Per germline, CDR1 SGHKS and CDR2 YYEKEE (reference sequence). V dropped 0 bases and J dropped 3 bases, with 9 bases sitting between them. The CDR3 is CASSLARGYTGELFF. For the CDR3, the DNA is TGTGCCAGCAGCTTGGCCCGTGGGTACACCGGGGAGCTGTTTTTT.

The chain carries TRBV7-3 and TRBJ2-2, with D perhaps matching TRBD2 (5 bases). Trimming shortened V by 2 bases and J by 7 bases, and 8 bases separated the two germline ends. The V gene's germline CDR1 is SGHTA and CDR2 FQGTGA. This CDR3 contains 13 residues. For the CDR3, the DNA is TGTGCCAGCAGCTTATCCGGGGACGGGGAGCTGTTTTTT. Amino acids: CASSLSGDGELFF.

This clone came up once. The chain has TRBV5-1 and TRBJ2-3; D may be TRBD2 (6 bases). The CDR3 sequence is 15 residues long. Trimming removed 2 bases from V and 0 bases from J, with 10 bases in between. Germline V gives CDR1 SGHRS, CDR2 YFSETQ. In DNA, the CDR3 is TGCGCCAGCAGCTTACGTAGCGGTAGCACAGATACGCAGTATTTT. Translating it yields CASSLRSGSTDTQYF.

CDR3 nucleotide sequence: TGCGCCAGCAGCTTGGAAGCTCCACCCACAGATACGCAGTATTTT. It is translated as CASSLEAPPTDTQYF. This chain links TRBV5-1 with TRBJ2-3; the D is unclear. There are 15 residues in the CDR3. The V end was cut by 0 bases, the J end by 2 bases, with 10 bases between. Germline CDR1 SGHRS, CDR2 YFSETQ. The variable domain in full, completed from reference TRBV5-1 and TRBJ2-3, reads KAGVTQTPRYLIKTRGQQVTLSCSPISGHRSVSWYQQTPGQGLQFLFEYFSETQRNKGNFPGRFSGRQFSNSRSEMNVSTLELGDSALYLCASSLEAPPTDTQYFGPGTRLTVL.

This chain links TRBV6-6 with TRBJ2-7, with 11 bases aligning to TRBD1. Trimming at V came to 4 bases and at J to 1 base, leaving 6 bases not matched to a gene. The length of the CDR3 is 16 residues. Germline CDR1 is MNHNY and CDR2 is SVGAGI (reference sequence). The CDR3 is CASSLWTGGFSYEQYF. The CDR3 DNA follows: TGTGCCAGCAGTTTATGGACAGGGGGCTTTTCCTACGAGCAGTACTTC.

The rearrangement uses TRBV29-1 and TRBJ2-4, with 7 bases that match TRBD2. Germline lookup yields CDR1 SQVTM and CDR2 ANQGSEA. CDR3 length: 13 residues. The V segment lost 0 bases and the J segment 7 bases; nucleotides outside the gene matches: 3. The CDR3 DNA reads TGCAGCGTTGAAGAATCGGGGGGTAACATTCAGTACTTC. Translation gives CSVEESGGNIQYF.

The chain has TRBV4-1 and TRBJ2-7, with 9 bases matching TRBD2. V gave up 4 bases and J gave up 2 bases; unmatched junction bases: 9. There are 16 residues in the CDR3. Looked up from germline, CDR1 is MGHRA and CDR2 is YSYEKL. The DNA of the CDR3 is TGCGCCAGCAGCCGACCCTCGGGACTAGCCACCTACGAGCAGTACTTC. Translating gives CASSRPSGLATYEQYF.